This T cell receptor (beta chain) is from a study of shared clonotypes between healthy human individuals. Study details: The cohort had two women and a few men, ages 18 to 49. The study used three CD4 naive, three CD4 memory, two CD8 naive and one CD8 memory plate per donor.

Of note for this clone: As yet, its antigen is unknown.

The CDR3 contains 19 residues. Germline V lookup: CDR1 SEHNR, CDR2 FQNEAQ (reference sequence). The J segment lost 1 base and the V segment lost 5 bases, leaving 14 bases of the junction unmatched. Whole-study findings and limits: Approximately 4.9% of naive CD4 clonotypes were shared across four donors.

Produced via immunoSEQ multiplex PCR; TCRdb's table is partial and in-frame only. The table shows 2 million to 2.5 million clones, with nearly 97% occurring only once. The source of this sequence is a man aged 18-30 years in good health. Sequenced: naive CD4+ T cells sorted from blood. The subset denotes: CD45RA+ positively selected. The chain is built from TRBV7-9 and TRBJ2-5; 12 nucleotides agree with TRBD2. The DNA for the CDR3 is TGTGCCAGCAGCCCACCAAGACCGGGACTAGCGGGCTCCCAAGAGACCCAGTACTTC. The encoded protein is CASSPPRPGLAGSQETQYF.